This entry describes one T cell receptor (beta chain). What it binds is not known. The data derive from a study of cytomegalovirus exposure and HLA in healthy donors. Findings and limits, study-wide: A list of roughly 180 TCR beta chains associated with cytomegalovirus was given.

The protocol was immunoSEQ multiplex PCR, while the TCRdb copy is restricted to in-frame clones and leaves out a portion. There are fewer than 100,000 clones in the sample; roughly 88% occur only once, and over 2% lies in the top ten. The germline gives CDR1 KGHSH, CDR2 LQKENI. V was trimmed by 3 bases and J by 5 bases, leaving 11 bases between them. This CDR3 contains 13 residues. The receptor's source is a man younger than 40 in good health and CMV-seronegative. This sequence joins TRBV18 and TRBJ2-7, with a possible D match to TRBD1 (5 bases). Sample: PBMCs. CDR3 in amino acids: CASSPGQVHEQYF. CDR3 sequence (DNA): TGTGCCAGCTCACCGGGGCAAGTCCACGAGCAGTACTTC.